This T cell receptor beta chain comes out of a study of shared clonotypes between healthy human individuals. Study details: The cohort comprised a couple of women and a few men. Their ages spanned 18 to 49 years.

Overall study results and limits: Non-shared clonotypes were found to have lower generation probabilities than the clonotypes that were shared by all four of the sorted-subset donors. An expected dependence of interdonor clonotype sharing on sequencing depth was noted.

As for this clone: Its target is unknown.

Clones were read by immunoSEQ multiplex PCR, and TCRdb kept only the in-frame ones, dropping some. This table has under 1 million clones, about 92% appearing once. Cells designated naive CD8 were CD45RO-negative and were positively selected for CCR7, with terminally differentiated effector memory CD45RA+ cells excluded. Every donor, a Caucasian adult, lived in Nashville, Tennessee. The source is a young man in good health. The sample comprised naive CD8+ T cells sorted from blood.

The CDR3 region is CASSEVTSGRNNEQFF. The CDR3 DNA reads as TGTGCCAGCAGTGAAGTGACTAGCGGGAGGAACAATGAGCAGTTCTTC. The chain uses TRBV6-1 and TRBJ2-1; 13 bases align to TRBD2. The CDR3 extends over 16 amino acids. Germline V CDR1 and CDR2: MNHNS, SASEGT. Trimming cost V 1 base and J 5 bases; bases outside gene matches: 2.